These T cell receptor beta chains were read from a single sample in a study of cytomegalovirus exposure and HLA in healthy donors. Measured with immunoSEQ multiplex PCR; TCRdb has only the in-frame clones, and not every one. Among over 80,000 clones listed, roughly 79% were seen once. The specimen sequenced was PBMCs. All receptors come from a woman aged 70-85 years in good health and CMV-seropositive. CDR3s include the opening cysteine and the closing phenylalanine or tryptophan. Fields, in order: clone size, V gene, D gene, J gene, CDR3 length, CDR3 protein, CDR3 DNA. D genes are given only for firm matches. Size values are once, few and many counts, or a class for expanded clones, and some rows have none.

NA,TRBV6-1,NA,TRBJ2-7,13,CASSASRVYEQYF,TGTGCCAGCAGTGCGTCCAGGGTATACGAGCAGTACTTC
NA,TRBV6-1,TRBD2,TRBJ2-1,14,CASNLAGGRDEQFF,TGTGCCAGCAACCTAGCGGGGGGGCGGGATGAGCAGTTCTTC
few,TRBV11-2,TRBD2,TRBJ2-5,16,CASSRRLAHGGETQYF,TGTGCCAGCAGCAGACGACTAGCGCATGGGGGAGAGACCCAGTACTTC
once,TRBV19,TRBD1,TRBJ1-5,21,CASSIFLGTVDVVPSNQPQHF,TGTGCCAGTAGTATTTTCCTTGGGACAGTGGATGTTGTGCCGAGCAATCAGCCCCAGCATTTT
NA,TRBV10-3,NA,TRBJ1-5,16,CATWAGPADLNQPQHF,TGTGCCACTTGGGCGGGACCAGCGGATCTCAATCAGCCCCAGCATTTT
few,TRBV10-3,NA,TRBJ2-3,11,CAIKSGDTQYF,TGTGCCATCAAATCAGGGGATACGCAGTATTTT
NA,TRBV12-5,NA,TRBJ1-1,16,CASGLDPGGWNTEAFF,TGTGCTAGTGGTTTGGATCCAGGAGGATGGAACACTGAAGCTTTCTTT
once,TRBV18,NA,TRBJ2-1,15,CASSRILGGANEQFF,TGTGCCAGCTCACGAATACTAGGGGGAGCCAATGAGCAGTTCTTC
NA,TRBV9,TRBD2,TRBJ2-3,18,CASSPTTSGSVKTDTQYF,TGTGCCAGCAGCCCGACCACTAGCGGGAGTGTGAAGACAGATACGCAGTATTTT
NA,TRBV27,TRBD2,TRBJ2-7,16,CASSKSGSRSSYEQYF,TGTGCCAGCAGCAAAAGCGGGAGTCGTTCCTCCTACGAGCAGTACTTC
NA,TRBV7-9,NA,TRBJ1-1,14,CASSLRDTNAEAFF,TGTGCCAGCAGCCTTAGGGACACTAACGCTGAAGCTTTCTTT
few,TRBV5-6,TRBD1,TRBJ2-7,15,CASSFVGPGGYEQYF,TGTGCCAGCAGCTTTGTGGGGCCAGGGGGCTACGAGCAGTACTTC
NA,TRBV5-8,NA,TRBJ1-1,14,CASSRGQWDGEAFF,TGTGCCAGCAGCAGAGGACAGTGGGATGGGGAAGCTTTCTTT
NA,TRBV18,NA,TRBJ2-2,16,CASSPRTVDWTGELFF,TGTGCCAGCTCACCACGTACAGTTGATTGGACCGGGGAGCTGTTTTTT
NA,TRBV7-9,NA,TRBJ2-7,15,CASSQHDRPTYEQYF,TGTGCCAGCAGCCAACATGACAGGCCGACCTACGAGCAGTACTTC